This entry lists 29 T cell receptor beta chains sequenced from one sample in a study of shared clonotypes between healthy human individuals. Produced via immunoSEQ multiplex PCR; TCRdb's table is partial and in-frame only. The table lists about 1.5 million clones, 98% of them singletons. The specimen sequenced was naive CD4+ T cells sorted from blood. The subset is: CD45RA+ positively selected. The receptor source for this set is a man aged 25-45 years in good health.

The genes are TRBV27 and TRBJ2-2; TRBD1 is a possible D gene (6 bases). This CDR3 is built from 15 residues. The V gene lost 6 bases and the J gene lost 6 bases, with 17 bases spanning the gap. Per the germline V gene, CDR1 is MNHEY and CDR2 is SMNVEV (reference sequence). CDR3 DNA: TGTGCCAGCAGAAAGGAGCAGGGGTTCTCCGGGGAGCTGTTTTTT. Its translation: CASRKEQGFSGELFF.

This chain uses TRBV28 with TRBJ2-7; TRBD2 matches at 8 bases. The CDR3 has 13 residues. Germline V gene lookup returns CDR1 MDHEN and CDR2 SYDVKM. The trim removed 7 bases at V and 4 bases at J, leaving 6 bases unmatched. The CDR3 DNA is TGTGCCAGCACTACGGGGGGGGTGTACGAGCAGTACTTC. It specifies CASTTGGVYEQYF.

This clone was seen a single time. The chain joins TRBV6-1 to TRBJ1-1; tentatively, D is TRBD1 (5 bases). V was cut by 1 base and J by 4 bases, with 13 bases left in between. This CDR3 contains 15 residues. Germline V lookup: CDR1 MNHNS, CDR2 SASEGT. CDR3 region: CASSEDHRGGTEAFF. For the CDR3, the DNA is TGTGCCAGCAGTGAAGATCATAGGGGAGGCACTGAAGCTTTCTTT.

The chain employs TRBV9 and TRBJ2-1, with TRBD2 as a possible D gene (6 bases). CDR3 length: 15 amino acids. The V gene's germline CDR1 is SGDLS and CDR2 YYNGEE. Trimming shortened V by 2 bases and J by 6 bases, and 15 bases separated the two germline ends. The CDR3 here is CASSVLGLHTNEQFF. In nucleotides, the CDR3 is TGTGCCAGCAGCGTGCTGGGACTCCATACCAATGAGCAGTTCTTC.

This chain links TRBV19 with TRBJ2-6, with 8 bases that match TRBD1. V shed 6 bases, J shed 4 bases, and the junction held 11 bases outside the gene matches. Germline V gene lookup returns CDR1 LNHDA and CDR2 SQIVND (reference sequence). The CDR3 runs to 17 residues. The CDR3 protein is CASRPQGVPFGANVLTF. The CDR3 DNA reads as TGTGCCAGTAGGCCACAGGGGGTTCCCTTCGGGGCCAACGTCCTGACTTTC. The variable domain in full, with the rest retrieved from reference TRBV19 and TRBJ2-6, is DGGITQSPKYLFRKEGQNVTLSCEQNLNHDAMYWYRQDPGQGLRLIYYSQIVNDFQKGDIAEGYSVSREKKESFPLTVTSAQKNPTAFYLCASRPQGVPFGANVLTFGAGSRLTVL.

V and J are TRBV4-1 and TRBJ1-5; D uncertain. CDR1 MGHRA and CDR2 YSYEKL come from the germline V gene. This CDR3 has 16 amino acids. Between the trimmed V and J ends, which lost 0 bases and 0 bases, there was a span of 9 bases. CDR3 sequence: CASSQEYRLSNQPQHF. DNA of the CDR3: TGCGCCAGCAGCCAAGAGTACAGACTTAGCAATCAGCCCCAGCATTTT.

This chain joins TRBV14 and TRBJ2-3; maybe TRBD1 (6 bases). Germline-derived CDR1 and CDR2 are SGHDN and FVKESK. V was shortened by 3 bases and J by 6 bases, with 16 bases between the two germline ends. The CDR3 runs to 15 residues. The CDR3 region has the DNA TGTGCCAGCAGCCAGCTCAGGGGACCGGTGGATACGCAGTATTTT. Translated: CASSQLRGPVDTQYF. The entire variable domain, with the rest obtained from reference TRBV14 and TRBJ2-3, is as follows: EAGVTQFPSHSVIEKGQTVTLRCDPISGHDNLYWYRRVMGKEIKFLLHFVKESKQDESGMPNNRFLAERTGGTYSTLKVQPAELEDSGVYFCASSQLRGPVDTQYFGPGTRLTVL.

The rearrangement joins TRBV6-1 to TRBJ2-3, with TRBD2 matching over 7 bases. The germline V gene has CDR1 MNHNS and CDR2 SASEGT. The CDR3 is 14 residues long. V trimming: 6 bases; J trimming: 0 bases; junction bases outside the gene matches: 3. The CDR3, as DNA: TGTGCCAGCAGGATAGCGGGTAGCACAGATACGCAGTATTTT. This translates into CASRIAGSTDTQYF.

The rearrangement uses TRBV4-2 and TRBJ2-2; TRBD2 matches at 13 bases. The CDR3 is made up of 15 amino acids. V dropped 5 bases and J dropped 5; count of bases not matched to a gene: 2. Germline loops: CDR1 LGHNA, CDR2 YNFKEQ. CDR3 coding DNA: TGTGCCAGCAGCTCGGGACTAGCGGGAACCGGGGAGCTGTTTTTT. Its protein product is CASSSGLAGTGELFF.

V usage is TRBV5-8 and J usage is TRBJ2-1; no reliable D call. CDR1 is SGHTS, CDR2 YDEGEE, per germline. V lost 4 bases to trimming and J lost 0 bases, with 11 bases between them. This CDR3 is 15 amino acids long. The CDR3 region is CASSPGPVSYNEQFF. DNA for the CDR3: TGTGCCAGCAGCCCGGGCCCCGTCTCCTACAATGAGCAGTTCTTC. Supplemented by reference TRBV5-8 and TRBJ2-1, the full variable domain reads EAGVTQSPTHLIKTRGQQATLRCSPISGHTSVYWYQQALGLGLQFLLWYDEGEERNRGNFPPRFSGRQFPNYSSELNVNALELEDSALYLCASSPGPVSYNEQFFGPGTRLTVL.

The J gene is TRBJ2-1, the V gene TRBV6-6, with D unresolved. The CDR3 consists of 11 residues. Trimming cost V 7 bases and J 4 bases, with 5 bases left between them. Germline-derived CDR1 and CDR2 are MNHNY and SVGAGI (reference sequence). Here the CDR3 DNA reads TGTGCCAGCACCGGATACAATGAGCAGTTCTTC. It encodes CASTGYNEQFF.

This chain links TRBV2 with TRBJ1-5; 12 bases are a match to TRBD1. From germline, CDR1 is SNHLY and CDR2 FYNNEI. The V segment lost 8 bases and the J segment 1 base; nucleotides outside the gene matches: 6. CDR3 length: 16 amino acids. The CDR3 nucleotides are TGTGCCAGCGGGGGACAGGGGGCTTTGAGCAATCAGCCCCAGCATTTT. Residues: CASGGQGALSNQPQHF. The full variable domain, with the rest looked up from reference TRBV2 and TRBJ1-5, is EPEVTQTPSHQVTQMGQEVILRCVPISNHLYFYWYRQILGQKVEFLVSFYNNEISEKSEIFDDQFSVERPDGSNFTLKIRSTKLEDSAMYFCASGGQGALSNQPQHFGDGTRLSIL.

The chain carries TRBV7-9 and TRBJ2-7; the D gene is possibly TRBD1 (6 bases). The CDR3 runs 14 residues. Germline CDR1 is SEHNR and CDR2 is FQNEAQ (reference sequence). The germline V and J ends were trimmed by 7 bases and 5 bases, with 18 bases remaining between them. For the CDR3, the DNA is TGTGCCAGCACCCCTCGTGCAGGGGTCCACGAGCAGTACTTC. Protein: CASTPRAGVHEQYF.

This chain connects TRBV7-8 to TRBJ2-3, with D maybe TRBD1 (6 bases). Germline CDR1 reads SGHVS; CDR2 reads FQNEAQ. The CDR3 sequence is 14 residues long. V was cut by 2 bases and J by 4 bases, with 10 bases left in between. CDR3 protein: CASSLQGRADTQYF. In nucleotides, the CDR3 is TGTGCCAGCAGCTTACAGGGGCGGGCAGATACGCAGTATTTT.

Turning to this clone: The sample has other DNA sequences that encode this CDR3 too. The chain recombines TRBV5-4 with TRBJ2-3; TRBD2 matches 9 bases. The CDR3 sequence is 16 residues long. V was pared by 0 bases and J by 0 bases, with 2 bases of the junction left unmatched. Germline CDR1 is SGHNT and CDR2 is YYREEE (reference sequence). The CDR3 nucleotides are TGTGCCAGCAGCTTGGGGCTAGCGGGGAGCACAGATACGCAGTATTTT. Its protein product is CASSLGLAGSTDTQYF.

The V call is TRBV14, the J call TRBJ2-5, with D uncertain. V lost 2 bases and J lost 4, with 8 bases in between. Germline CDR1 and CDR2: SGHDN and FVKESK. This CDR3 has 13 residues. The CDR3 bases are TGTGCCAGCAGCCAATTGGGGTCAGAGACCCAGTACTTC. Its translation: CASSQLGSETQYF.

The V call is TRBV10-3, the J call TRBJ2-5; D ambiguous. The CDR3 is 12 residues long. Trimming removed 11 bases at V and 7 bases at J, with 17 bases between. CDR1 ENHRY and CDR2 SYGVKD come from the germline V gene. The CDR3 nucleotides are TGTGCCTCCAGACCAGGCTTAGGGACCCAGTACTTC. Encoded protein: CASRPGLGTQYF.

The J gene is TRBJ1-1, the V gene TRBV10-3; 7 bases agree with TRBD1. The V segment lost 9 bases and the J segment 3 bases; nucleotides outside the gene matches: 4. This CDR3 contains 12 residues. The germline V gene encodes CDR1 ENHRY and CDR2 SYGVKD. CDR3 bases: TGTGCCATTAGACAGGGAGACACTGAAGCTTTCTTT. Translated, it gives CAIRQGDTEAFF.

The chain has TRBV5-1 and TRBJ2-7; no definite D call. CDR3 length equals 11 residues. V lost 3 bases and J 3 bases, leaving 4 bases between the germline ends. Germline-derived CDR1 and CDR2 are SGHRS and YFSETQ. CDR3 DNA sequence: TGCGCCAGCAGCTATAACTACGAGCAGTACTTC. This codes for CASSYNYEQYF. Filled out from reference TRBV5-1 and TRBJ2-7, the complete variable domain reads KAGVTQTPRYLIKTRGQQVTLSCSPISGHRSVSWYQQTPGQGLQFLFEYFSETQRNKGNFPGRFSGRQFSNSRSEMNVSTLELGDSALYLCASSYNYEQYFGPGTRLTVT.

The chain couples TRBV7-8 to TRBJ2-6; no firm D call. V lost 5 bases, J lost 5 bases, and 22 bases lay in between. Germline CDR1 and CDR2: SGHVS and FQNEAQ. The CDR3 totals 18 residues. The CDR3 reads CASSGESYPQSRANVLTF. Here the CDR3 DNA reads TGTGCCAGCAGCGGGGAAAGTTACCCACAAAGTCGGGCCAACGTCCTGACTTTC. Based on the CDR3 plus reference TRBV7-8 and TRBJ2-6, the full variable domain is GAGVSQSPRYKVAKRGQDVALRCDPISGHVSLFWYQQALGQGPEFLTYFQNEAQLDKSGLPSDRFFAERPEGSVSTLKIQRTQQEDSAVYLCASSGESYPQSRANVLTFGAGSRLTVL.

This clone appeared a single time. V usage is TRBV6-5 and J usage is TRBJ2-3; D is perhaps TRBD1 or TRBD2 (5 bases each). Trimming stripped 1 base from V and 6 bases from J, with 11 bases between. Germline assignment: CDR1 MNHEY and CDR2 SVGAGI. The CDR3 contains 14 residues. The CDR3 region has the DNA TGTGCCAGCAGTTACTTTGCTGGGACGGATACGCAGTATTTT. Its translation: CASSYFAGTDTQYF.

This clone was observed a few times. This chain uses TRBV28 with TRBJ2-6; weak D call: TRBD2 (6 bases). V gave up 5 bases and J gave up 0 bases, with 11 bases separating them. The CDR3 is 16 amino acids. Germline V gene data show CDR1 as MDHEN and CDR2 as SYDVKM. This CDR3 is CASSKRVVSGANVLTF. As DNA, the CDR3 is TGTGCCAGCAGTAAGCGGGTTGTCTCTGGGGCCAACGTCCTGACTTTC.

The V gene is TRBV19, the J gene TRBJ2-2; D perhaps matches TRBD1 (6 bases). The CDR3 loop spans 15 amino acids. V lost 7 bases, J lost 0 bases, and 12 bases lay in between. Looked up from germline, CDR1 is LNHDA and CDR2 is SQIVND (reference sequence). The chain's CDR3 is CASILGAANTGELFF. CDR3 coding DNA: TGTGCCAGTATTTTGGGGGCGGCGAACACCGGGGAGCTGTTTTTT.

CDR3 amino acids: CASSVSIKGSNQPQHF. The CDR3 DNA is TGTGCCAGCAGTGTATCTATCAAGGGCAGCAATCAGCCCCAGCATTTT. The J gene is TRBJ1-5, the V gene TRBV28; no firm D call. V shed 5 bases and J shed 1 base, with 15 bases lying between them. The CDR3 extends over 16 amino acids. CDR1 is MDHEN, CDR2 SYDVKM, per germline.

The chain is built from TRBV5-4 and TRBJ2-3; 9 bases fit TRBD2. The V segment lost 2 bases and the J segment 5 bases; nucleotides outside the gene matches: 6. The CDR3 extends over 15 amino acids. Germline CDR1 reads SGHNT; CDR2 reads YYREEE (reference sequence). The CDR3 spells CASSLAAGGIDTQYF. Written as DNA, the CDR3 is TGTGCCAGCAGCTTAGCGGCGGGAGGGATAGATACGCAGTATTTT.

The chain couples TRBV6-5 to TRBJ2-5, with TRBD1 matching over 8 bases. The germline gives CDR1 MNHEY, CDR2 SVGAGI. Trimming removed 7 bases from V and 3 bases from J; junction bases left unmatched: 7. CDR3 length equals 14 residues. The CDR3 DNA reads TGTGCCAGCATCAACAGGGGGGTGGAAGAGACCCAGTACTTC. Translated, it gives CASINRGVEETQYF.

This chain joins TRBV20-1 and TRBJ2-1; D unclear. This CDR3 has 11 residues. Germline V gives CDR1 DFQATT, CDR2 SNEGSKA (reference sequence). Trimming removed 5 bases at V and 9 bases at J, with 11 bases between. The CDR3 spells CSALRATEQFF. CDR3 DNA: TGCAGTGCTTTAAGGGCGACTGAGCAGTTCTTC.

This chain uses TRBV5-1 with TRBJ2-5; the D gene is possibly TRBD1 (6 bases). This CDR3 is built from 15 residues. V lost 4 bases and J 5 bases, leaving 18 bases between the germline ends. CDR1 and CDR2 from the germline V gene are SGHRS and YFSETQ. CDR3 bases: TGCGCCAGCAGCCTACAGGGCCAAGGGACGGAGACCCAGTACTTC. Translation: CASSLQGQGTETQYF.

The rearrangement joins TRBV18 to TRBJ2-2; no clear D. This CDR3 has 14 amino acids. V was cut by 4 bases and J by 6 bases, with 12 bases left in between. Germline assignment: CDR1 KGHSH and CDR2 LQKENI. CDR3 sequence reads: CASSLLVGPGELFF. The CDR3 nucleotides read TGTGCCAGCTCACTCCTAGTAGGACCCGGGGAGCTGTTTTTT.